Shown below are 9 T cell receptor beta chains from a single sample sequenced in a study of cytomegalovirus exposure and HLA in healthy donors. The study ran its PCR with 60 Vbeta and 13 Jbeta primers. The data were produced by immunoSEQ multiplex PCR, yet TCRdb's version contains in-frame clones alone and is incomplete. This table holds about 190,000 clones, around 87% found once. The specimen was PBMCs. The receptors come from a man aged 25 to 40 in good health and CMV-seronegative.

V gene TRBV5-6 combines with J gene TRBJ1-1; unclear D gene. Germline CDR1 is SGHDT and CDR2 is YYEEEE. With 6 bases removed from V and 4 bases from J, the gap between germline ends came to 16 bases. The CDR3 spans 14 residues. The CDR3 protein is CASTEGGPGTEAFF. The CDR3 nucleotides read TGTGCCAGCACCGAGGGAGGGCCTGGCACTGAAGCTTTCTTT.

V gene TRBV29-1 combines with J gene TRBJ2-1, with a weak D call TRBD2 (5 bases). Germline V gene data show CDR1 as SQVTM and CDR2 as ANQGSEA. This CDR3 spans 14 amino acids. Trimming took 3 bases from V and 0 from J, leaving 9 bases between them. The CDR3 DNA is TGCAGCGTTGATGTGGGGAGCTCCTACAATGAGCAGTTCTTC. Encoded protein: CSVDVGSSYNEQFF.

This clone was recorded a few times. CDR3 sequence: CASSPGTDQPQHF. DNA for the CDR3: TGTGCCAGCAGTCCCGGGACAGATCAGCCCCAGCATTTT. V usage is TRBV2 and J usage is TRBJ1-5, with TRBD1 matching 7 bases. The CDR3 has 13 residues. The J segment lost 5 bases and the V segment lost 5 bases, leaving 3 bases of the junction unmatched. The germline V gene has CDR1 SNHLY and CDR2 FYNNEI.

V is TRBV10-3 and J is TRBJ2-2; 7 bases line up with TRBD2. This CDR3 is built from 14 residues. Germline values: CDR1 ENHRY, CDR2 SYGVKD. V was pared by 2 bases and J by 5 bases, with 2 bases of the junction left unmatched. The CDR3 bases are TGTGCCATCAGTGAGGGGGGAGGGACCGGGGAGCTGTTTTTT. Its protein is CAISEGGGTGELFF.

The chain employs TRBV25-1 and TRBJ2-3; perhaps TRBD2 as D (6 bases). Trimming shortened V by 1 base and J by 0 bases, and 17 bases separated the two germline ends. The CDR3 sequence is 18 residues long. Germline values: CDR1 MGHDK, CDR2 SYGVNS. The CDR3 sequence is CASSEWNFGDSSTDTQYF. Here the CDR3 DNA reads TGTGCCAGCAGTGAATGGAACTTTGGGGACTCTAGCACAGATACGCAGTATTTT.

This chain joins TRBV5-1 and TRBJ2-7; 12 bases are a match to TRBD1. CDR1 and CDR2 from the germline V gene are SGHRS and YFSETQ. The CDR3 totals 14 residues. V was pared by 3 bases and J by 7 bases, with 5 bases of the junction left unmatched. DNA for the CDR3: TGCGCCAGCAGCTGGGGACAGGGGGCCAGTGAGCAGTACTTC. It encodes CASSWGQGASEQYF.

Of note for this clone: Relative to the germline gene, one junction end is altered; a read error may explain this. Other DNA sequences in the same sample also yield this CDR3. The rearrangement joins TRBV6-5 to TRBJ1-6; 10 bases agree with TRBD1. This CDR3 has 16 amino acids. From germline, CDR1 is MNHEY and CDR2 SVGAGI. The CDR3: CASSYFRTGGNSPLHF. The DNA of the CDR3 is TGTGCCAGCAGCTACTTCCGGACAGGGGGTAATTCACCCCTCCACTTT.

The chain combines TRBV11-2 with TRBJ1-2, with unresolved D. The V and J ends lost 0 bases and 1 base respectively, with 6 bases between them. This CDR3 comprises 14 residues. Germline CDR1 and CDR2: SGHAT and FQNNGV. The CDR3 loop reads CASSLDLYNYGYTF. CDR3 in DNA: TGTGCCAGCAGCTTAGATTTGTATAACTATGGCTACACCTTC.

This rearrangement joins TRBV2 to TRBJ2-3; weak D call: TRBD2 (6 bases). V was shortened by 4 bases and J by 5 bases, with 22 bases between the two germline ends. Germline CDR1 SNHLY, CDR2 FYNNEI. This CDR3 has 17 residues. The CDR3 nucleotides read TGTGCCAGCAGTGGGGTTGGGGTAGTGCTAGCGAGAGATACGCAGTATTTT. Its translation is CASSGVGVVLARDTQYF.